This is a list of T cell receptor beta chains from one sample in a study of T cells in Graves' hyperthyroidism and ophthalmopathy. From the multiplex PCR reads, TCRdb called clonotypes with MiXCR, one entry per CDR3 protein. This sample yields more than 500,000 distinct CDR3 sequences, of which 15% to 20% are seen a single time; approximately 3.8% belongs to the top ten. Specimen: blood. The receptors shown here come from a woman in her twenties or thirties with Graves' hyperthyroidism. Both conserved end residues are part of each CDR3. D genes are given only for firm matches. Rows give clone size only sometimes, using once, few, many, or a class for an expanded clone.

v_gene: TRBV30
j_gene: TRBJ1-2
d_gene: NA
abundance: many
CDR3nt: TGTGCCTGGAGTGGACAGGAGACGAACTATGGCTACACCTTC
CDR3aa: CAWSGQETNYGYTF

v_gene: TRBV6-1
j_gene: TRBJ1-2
d_gene: NA
abundance: few
CDR3nt: TGTGCCAGCAGTGAATGGGACATTGAGGGCTATGGCTACGCCTTC
CDR3aa: CASSEWDIEGYGYAF

v_gene: TRBV20-1
j_gene: TRBJ2-5
d_gene: NA
abundance: NA
CDR3nt: TGCAGTACCAGACTTCCTCTTGGCGAGACCCAGTACTTC
CDR3aa: CSTRLPLGETQYF

v_gene: TRBV20-1
j_gene: TRBJ2-1
d_gene: NA
abundance: few
CDR3nt: TGCAGTGCTCTAAGGACTACCCCTCCCCCAAATGAGCAGTTCTTC
CDR3aa: CSALRTTPPPNEQFF

v_gene: TRBV12-3/TRBV12-4
j_gene: TRBJ1-5
d_gene: TRBD1
abundance: many
CDR3nt: TGTGCCAGCAGCCCGGAGACAGGGGGAAATCAGCCCCAGCATTTT
CDR3aa: CASSPETGGNQPQHF

v_gene: TRBV12-3/TRBV12-4
j_gene: TRBJ2-1
d_gene: TRBD1
abundance: many
CDR3nt: TGTGCCAGCAGTCCCTACAGGGGGCTCCTTTACAATGAGCAGTTCTTC
CDR3aa: CASSPYRGLLYNEQFF

v_gene: TRBV6-2/TRBV6-3
j_gene: TRBJ2-1
d_gene: TRBD2
abundance: many
CDR3nt: TGTGCCAGCAGTTACATCCGGACTAGCTCGCCTGAGCAGTTCTTC
CDR3aa: CASSYIRTSSPEQFF

v_gene: TRBV12-3/TRBV12-4
j_gene: TRBJ1-2
d_gene: TRBD1
abundance: many
CDR3nt: TGTGCCAGCAGGGGGACAGGGCATGGCTACACCTTC
CDR3aa: CASRGTGHGYTF

v_gene: TRBV7-3
j_gene: TRBJ2-1
d_gene: TRBD2
abundance: few
CDR3nt: TGTGCCAGCAGCGGACTAGCGGGAGGGCCAGTCAATGAGCAGTTCTTC
CDR3aa: CASSGLAGGPVNEQFF

v_gene: TRBV5-1
j_gene: TRBJ1-1
d_gene: TRBD1
abundance: many
CDR3nt: TGCGCCAGCAGCTTGCAGGGGGCAGGAGCGAACACTGAAGCTTTCTTT
CDR3aa: CASSLQGAGANTEAFF

v_gene: TRBV28
j_gene: TRBJ2-7
d_gene: TRBD2
abundance: many
CDR3nt: TGTGCCAGCAGTTGGGGGGGATCGGCGGACCACGAGCAGTACTTC
CDR3aa: CASSWGGSADHEQYF

v_gene: TRBV4-2
j_gene: TRBJ2-7
d_gene: TRBD2
abundance: NA
CDR3nt: TGTGCCAGCAGCCCCGGACTAGCGGAGGCCCCAAGCTCCTACGAGCAGTACTTC
CDR3aa: CASSPGLAEAPSSYEQYF

v_gene: TRBV5-1
j_gene: TRBJ2-7
d_gene: NA
abundance: many
CDR3nt: TGCGCCAGCAGCTTGGTTGGCGGGGCCACTACCTACGAGCAGTACTTC
CDR3aa: CASSLVGGATTYEQYF

v_gene: TRBV18
j_gene: TRBJ1-1
d_gene: NA
abundance: many
CDR3nt: TGTGCCAGCTCCTTTGAAGGCAGCCGTGAAGCTTTCTTT
CDR3aa: CASSFEGSREAFF

v_gene: TRBV11-2
j_gene: TRBJ2-1
d_gene: TRBD2
abundance: few
CDR3nt: TGTGCCAGCAGCTTAGGGTCTAGCGGCTTGCAGTTCTTC
CDR3aa: CASSLGSSGLQFF

v_gene: TRBV5-6
j_gene: TRBJ2-3
d_gene: NA
abundance: few
CDR3nt: TGTGCCAGCAGCGCGGTGGGTAGCGAACTGTTCACAGATACGCAGTATTTT
CDR3aa: CASSAVGSELFTDTQYF

v_gene: TRBV18
j_gene: TRBJ2-7
d_gene: TRBD1
abundance: few
CDR3nt: TGTGCCAGCTCGCATACTCCGGGACAGGGCTTCCACGAGCAGTACTTC
CDR3aa: CASSHTPGQGFHEQYF

v_gene: TRBV7-2
j_gene: TRBJ1-1
d_gene: TRBD1
abundance: NA
CDR3nt: TGTGCCAGCAGCTCGCTTCCGGGACAGGTACAAGCTTTCTTT
CDR3aa: CASSSLPGQVQAFF

v_gene: TRBV20-1
j_gene: TRBJ1-1
d_gene: NA
abundance: few
CDR3nt: TGCAGTCGCACAGCCCCTGCCACTGAAGCTTTCTTT
CDR3aa: CSRTAPATEAFF

v_gene: TRBV5-1
j_gene: TRBJ2-1
d_gene: TRBD1
abundance: many
CDR3nt: TGCGCCAGCAGCTTGCGCAGGGGGCCCTACAATGAGCAGTTCTTC
CDR3aa: CASSLRRGPYNEQFF

v_gene: TRBV18
j_gene: TRBJ1-6
d_gene: TRBD1
abundance: NA
CDR3nt: TGTGCCAGCTCATCCCCGGGACAGGGTTACTCACCCCTCCACTTT
CDR3aa: CASSSPGQGYSPLHF

v_gene: TRBV27
j_gene: TRBJ2-1
d_gene: TRBD1
abundance: few
CDR3nt: TGTGCCAGCAGTTCCACACCCCCGGGACAGGGGTACAATGAGCAGTTCTTC
CDR3aa: CASSSTPPGQGYNEQFF

v_gene: TRBV20-1
j_gene: TRBJ2-2
d_gene: NA
abundance: few
CDR3nt: TGCAGTGCTAGAGTTGGCGGGAAGGCCGGGGAGCTGTTTTTT
CDR3aa: CSARVGGKAGELFF

v_gene: TRBV29-1
j_gene: TRBJ2-5
d_gene: TRBD2
abundance: few
CDR3nt: TGCAGCGTGCTCCTAGCGGAAGAGACCCAGTACTTC
CDR3aa: CSVLLAEETQYF

v_gene: TRBV10-3
j_gene: TRBJ1-5
d_gene: NA
abundance: NA
CDR3nt: TGTGCCAGCATAGTTTTCTCGCAGGGCGCTGTACACAGCAATCAGCCCCAGCATTTT
CDR3aa: CASIVFSQGAVHSNQPQHF

v_gene: TRBV7-9
j_gene: TRBJ2-1
d_gene: TRBD2
abundance: NA
CDR3nt: TGTGCCAGCAGCCCCGGAGTCGGGACTAGCGGGTTCTCCTACAATGAGCAGTTCTTC
CDR3aa: CASSPGVGTSGFSYNEQFF

v_gene: TRBV2
j_gene: TRBJ1-4
d_gene: NA
abundance: many
CDR3nt: TGTGCCAGCAGTCTTCGTAGAAGTGTTTTGAAAGAAAAACTGTTTTTT
CDR3aa: CASSLRRSVLKEKLFF

v_gene: TRBV11-2
j_gene: TRBJ1-1
d_gene: NA
abundance: many
CDR3nt: TGTGCCAGCAGCTTAAGGGTTTTGGGGGGGACTGAAGCTTTCTTT
CDR3aa: CASSLRVLGGTEAFF

v_gene: TRBV27
j_gene: TRBJ2-3
d_gene: NA
abundance: many
CDR3nt: TGTGCCAGCAGTAAACGGGACGTCACAGATACGCAGTATTTT
CDR3aa: CASSKRDVTDTQYF

v_gene: TRBV2
j_gene: TRBJ1-5
d_gene: NA
abundance: many
CDR3nt: TGTGCCAGCAGTGAACAGGGTAGGGGCAATCAGCCCCAGCATTTT
CDR3aa: CASSEQGRGNQPQHF

v_gene: TRBV6-2/TRBV6-3
j_gene: TRBJ2-2
d_gene: NA
abundance: NA
CDR3nt: TGTGCCAGCAGTTACTCGATAAGGGAGGCGAGCACCGGGGAGCTGTTTTTT
CDR3aa: CASSYSIREASTGELFF

v_gene: TRBV5-1
j_gene: TRBJ1-2
d_gene: NA
abundance: many
CDR3nt: TGCGCCAGCAGAGAGGTTGGAGGCGAGGGCTACACCTTC
CDR3aa: CASREVGGEGYTF

v_gene: TRBV19
j_gene: TRBJ2-1
d_gene: TRBD2
abundance: NA
CDR3nt: TGTGCCAGTAGTATCAATCGGGAGGGATACAATGAGCAGTTCTTC
CDR3aa: CASSINREGYNEQFF

v_gene: TRBV7-9
j_gene: TRBJ1-6
d_gene: NA
abundance: NA
CDR3nt: TGTGCCAGCAGCTCGGGGAGGGGTTCACCCCTCCACTTT
CDR3aa: CASSSGRGSPLHF

v_gene: TRBV29-1
j_gene: TRBJ2-1
d_gene: NA
abundance: NA
CDR3nt: TGCAGCGTGCTCCCCGGTCTAGCGAATTACAATGAGCAGTTCTTC
CDR3aa: CSVLPGLANYNEQFF

v_gene: TRBV20-1
j_gene: TRBJ2-7
d_gene: NA
abundance: many
CDR3nt: TGCAGTGCCAAGGGTCTACGTCGCGCACGAGACACCTCCTACGAGCAGTACTTC
CDR3aa: CSAKGLRRARDTSYEQYF

v_gene: TRBV9
j_gene: TRBJ2-5
d_gene: TRBD2
abundance: few
CDR3nt: TGTGCCAGCAGCCCCCCGAGGGAGACTAGCGGGACGGAGACCCAGTACTTC
CDR3aa: CASSPPRETSGTETQYF

v_gene: TRBV28
j_gene: TRBJ2-5
d_gene: NA
abundance: many
CDR3nt: TGTGCCAGCAGTTTTCGTCTAGCGATGGGTGGGGTGGAGACCCAGTACTTC
CDR3aa: CASSFRLAMGGVETQYF

v_gene: TRBV11-3
j_gene: TRBJ2-2
d_gene: NA
abundance: many
CDR3nt: TGTGCCAGCAGCTTGAGTCCCACGGACGGGGAGCTGTTTTTT
CDR3aa: CASSLSPTDGELFF

v_gene: TRBV12-5
j_gene: TRBJ2-3
d_gene: TRBD1
abundance: many
CDR3nt: TGTGCTAGTGGTACCAGGGGGTTTGGTGATACGCAGTATTTT
CDR3aa: CASGTRGFGDTQYF

v_gene: TRBV28
j_gene: TRBJ1-5
d_gene: TRBD1
abundance: many
CDR3nt: TGTGCCAGCATAGGACAGGGGCATCAGCCCCAGCATTTT
CDR3aa: CASIGQGHQPQHF

v_gene: TRBV7-9
j_gene: TRBJ2-1
d_gene: NA
abundance: few
CDR3nt: TGTGCCAGCAGCCACAGGGTTCTCACCTCCAATGAGCAGTTCTTC
CDR3aa: CASSHRVLTSNEQFF

v_gene: TRBV20-1
j_gene: TRBJ2-3
d_gene: NA
abundance: few
CDR3nt: TGCAGTTGGGAGTGGGGCACAGATACGCAGTATTTT
CDR3aa: CSWEWGTDTQYF

v_gene: TRBV6-1
j_gene: TRBJ2-1
d_gene: TRBD1
abundance: many
CDR3nt: TGTGCCAGCAGTCAGTCGGACAGGGGGTCCTACAATGAGCAGTTCTTC
CDR3aa: CASSQSDRGSYNEQFF